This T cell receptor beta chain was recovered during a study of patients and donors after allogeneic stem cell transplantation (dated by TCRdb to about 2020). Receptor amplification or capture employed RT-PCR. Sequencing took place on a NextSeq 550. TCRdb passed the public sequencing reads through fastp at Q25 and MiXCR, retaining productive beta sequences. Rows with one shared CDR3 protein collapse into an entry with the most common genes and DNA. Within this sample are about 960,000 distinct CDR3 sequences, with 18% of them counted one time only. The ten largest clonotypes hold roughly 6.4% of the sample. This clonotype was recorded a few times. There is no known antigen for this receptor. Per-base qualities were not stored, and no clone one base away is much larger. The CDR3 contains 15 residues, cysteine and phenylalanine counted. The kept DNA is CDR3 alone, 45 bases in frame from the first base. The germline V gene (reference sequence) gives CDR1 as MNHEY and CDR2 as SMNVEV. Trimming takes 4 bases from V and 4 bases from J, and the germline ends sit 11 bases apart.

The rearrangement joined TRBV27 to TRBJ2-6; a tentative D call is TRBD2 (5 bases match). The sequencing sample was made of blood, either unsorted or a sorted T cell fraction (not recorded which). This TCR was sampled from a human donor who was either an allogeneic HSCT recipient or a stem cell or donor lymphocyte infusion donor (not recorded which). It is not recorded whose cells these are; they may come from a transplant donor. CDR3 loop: CASSSLGLGANVLTF. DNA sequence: TGTGCCAGCAGTTCACTAGGGCTGGGGGCCAACGTCCTGACTTTC.